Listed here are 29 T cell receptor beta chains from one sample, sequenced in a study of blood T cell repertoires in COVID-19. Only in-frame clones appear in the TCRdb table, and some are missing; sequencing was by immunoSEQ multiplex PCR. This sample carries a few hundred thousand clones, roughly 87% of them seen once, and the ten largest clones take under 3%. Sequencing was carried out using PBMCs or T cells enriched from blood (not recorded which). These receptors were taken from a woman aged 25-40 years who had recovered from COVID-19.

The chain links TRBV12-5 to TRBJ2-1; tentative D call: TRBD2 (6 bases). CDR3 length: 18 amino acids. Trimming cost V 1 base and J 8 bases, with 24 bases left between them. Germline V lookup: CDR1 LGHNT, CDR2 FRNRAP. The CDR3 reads CASGLARKGTPIADEQFF. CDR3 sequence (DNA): TGTGCTAGTGGTTTGGCCAGAAAAGGGACTCCTATCGCGGATGAGCAGTTCTTC.

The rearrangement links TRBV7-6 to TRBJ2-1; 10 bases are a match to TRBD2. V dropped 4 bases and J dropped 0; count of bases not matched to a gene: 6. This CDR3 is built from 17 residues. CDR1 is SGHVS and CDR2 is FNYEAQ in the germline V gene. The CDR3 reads CASSYIAGGGSYNEQFF. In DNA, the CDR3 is TGTGCCAGCAGCTACATAGCGGGAGGCGGCTCCTACAATGAGCAGTTCTTC. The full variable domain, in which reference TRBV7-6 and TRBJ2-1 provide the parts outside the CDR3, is GAGVSQSPRYKVTKRGQDVALRCDPISGHVSLYWYRQALGQGPEFLTYFNYEAQQDKSGLPNDRFSAERPEGSISTLTIQRTEQRDSAMYRCASSYIAGGGSYNEQFFGPGTRLTVL.

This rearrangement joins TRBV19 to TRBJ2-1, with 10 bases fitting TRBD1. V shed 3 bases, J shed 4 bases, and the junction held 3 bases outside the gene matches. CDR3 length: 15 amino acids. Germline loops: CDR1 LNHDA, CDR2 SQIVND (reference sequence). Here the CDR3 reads CASSMDRGKYNEQFF. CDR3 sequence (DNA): TGTGCCAGTAGTATGGACAGGGGGAAATACAATGAGCAGTTCTTC.

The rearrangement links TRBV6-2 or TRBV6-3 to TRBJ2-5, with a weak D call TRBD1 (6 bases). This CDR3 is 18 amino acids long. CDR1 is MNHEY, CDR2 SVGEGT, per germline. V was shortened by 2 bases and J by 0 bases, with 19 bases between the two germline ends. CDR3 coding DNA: TGTGCCAGCAGTTACCTGACCGGGACAACTTCTTACCAAGAGACCCAGTACTTC. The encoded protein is CASSYLTGTTSYQETQYF.

As DNA, the CDR3 is TGTGCCAGCAGTATCTTACAGGGTCGTCGGAACACTGAAGCTTTCTTT. This translates into CASSILQGRRNTEAFF. The chain has TRBV28 and TRBJ1-1, with TRBD1 as a possible D gene (6 bases). This CDR3 comprises 16 residues. Trimming removed 5 bases at V and 1 base at J, with 17 bases between. The germline gives CDR1 MDHEN, CDR2 SYDVKM.

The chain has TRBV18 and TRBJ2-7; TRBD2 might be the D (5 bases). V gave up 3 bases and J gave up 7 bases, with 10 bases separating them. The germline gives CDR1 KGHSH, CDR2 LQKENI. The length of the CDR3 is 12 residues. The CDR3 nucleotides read TGTGCCAGCTCACCTGGGGAGTGGGAGCAGTACTTC. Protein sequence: CASSPGEWEQYF.

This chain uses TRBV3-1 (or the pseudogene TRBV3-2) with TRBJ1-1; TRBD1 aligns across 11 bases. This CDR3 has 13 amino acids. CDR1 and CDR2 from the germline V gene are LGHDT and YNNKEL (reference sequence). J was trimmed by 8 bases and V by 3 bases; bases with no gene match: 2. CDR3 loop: CASSQRTGGEAFF. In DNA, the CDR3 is TGTGCCAGCAGCCAGAGGACAGGGGGCGAAGCTTTCTTT.

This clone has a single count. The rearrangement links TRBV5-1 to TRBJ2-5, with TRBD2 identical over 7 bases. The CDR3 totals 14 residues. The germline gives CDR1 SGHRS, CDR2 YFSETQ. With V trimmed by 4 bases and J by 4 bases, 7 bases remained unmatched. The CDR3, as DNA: TGCGCCAGCAGCGTGAGCCGGGAGGCAGAGACCCAGTACTTC. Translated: CASSVSREAETQYF.

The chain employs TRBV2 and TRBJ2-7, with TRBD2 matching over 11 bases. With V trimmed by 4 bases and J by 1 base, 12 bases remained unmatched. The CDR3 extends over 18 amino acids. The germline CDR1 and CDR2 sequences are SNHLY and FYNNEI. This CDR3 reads CASSGSGRAGLESYEQYF. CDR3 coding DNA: TGTGCCAGCAGTGGTAGCGGGAGGGCCGGTTTAGAATCCTACGAGCAGTACTTC.

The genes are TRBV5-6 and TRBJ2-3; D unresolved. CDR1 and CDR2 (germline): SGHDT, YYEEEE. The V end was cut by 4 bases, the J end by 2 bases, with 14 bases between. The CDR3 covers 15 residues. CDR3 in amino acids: CASSTSGRNTDTQYF. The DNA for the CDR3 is TGTGCCAGCAGCACCAGTGGGCGAAACACAGATACGCAGTATTTT.

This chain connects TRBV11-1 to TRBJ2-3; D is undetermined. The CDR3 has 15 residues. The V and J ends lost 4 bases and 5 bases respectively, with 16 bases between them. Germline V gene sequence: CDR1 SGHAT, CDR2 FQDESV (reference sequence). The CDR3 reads CASSSRADWLDTQYF. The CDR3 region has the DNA TGTGCCAGCAGCTCCCGTGCTGACTGGCTAGATACGCAGTATTTT.

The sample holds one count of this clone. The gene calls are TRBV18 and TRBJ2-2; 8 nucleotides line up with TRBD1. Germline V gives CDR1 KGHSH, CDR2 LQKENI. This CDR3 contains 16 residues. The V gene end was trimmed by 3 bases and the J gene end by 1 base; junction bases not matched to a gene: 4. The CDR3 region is CASSPRQGLNTGELFF. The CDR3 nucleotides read TGTGCCAGCTCACCTCGACAGGGGCTGAACACCGGGGAGCTGTTTTTT.

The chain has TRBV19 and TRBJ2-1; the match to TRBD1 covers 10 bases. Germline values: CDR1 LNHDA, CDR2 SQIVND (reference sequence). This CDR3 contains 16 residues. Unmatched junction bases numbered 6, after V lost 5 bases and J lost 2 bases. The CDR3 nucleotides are TGTGCCAGTAGTCTCCGGACAGGGGGAGCCTACAATGAGCAGTTCTTC. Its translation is CASSLRTGGAYNEQFF.

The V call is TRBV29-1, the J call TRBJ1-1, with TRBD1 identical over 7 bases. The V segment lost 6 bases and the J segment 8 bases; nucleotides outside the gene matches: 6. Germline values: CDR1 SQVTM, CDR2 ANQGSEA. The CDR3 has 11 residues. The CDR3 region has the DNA TGCAGCGTACGGGACAGCCCCGAAGCTTTCTTT. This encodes CSVRDSPEAFF.

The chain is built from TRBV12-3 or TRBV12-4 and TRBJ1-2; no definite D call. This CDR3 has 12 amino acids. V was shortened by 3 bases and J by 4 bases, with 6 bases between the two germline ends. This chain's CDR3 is CASSFDTYGYTF. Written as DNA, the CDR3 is TGTGCCAGCAGTTTTGACACCTATGGCTACACCTTC.

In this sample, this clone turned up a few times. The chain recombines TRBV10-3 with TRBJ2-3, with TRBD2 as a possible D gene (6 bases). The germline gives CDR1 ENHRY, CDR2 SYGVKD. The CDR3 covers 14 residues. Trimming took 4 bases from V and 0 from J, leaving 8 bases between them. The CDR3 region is CAISGGLSTDTQYF. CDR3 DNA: TGTGCCATCAGTGGAGGACTAAGCACAGATACGCAGTATTTT.

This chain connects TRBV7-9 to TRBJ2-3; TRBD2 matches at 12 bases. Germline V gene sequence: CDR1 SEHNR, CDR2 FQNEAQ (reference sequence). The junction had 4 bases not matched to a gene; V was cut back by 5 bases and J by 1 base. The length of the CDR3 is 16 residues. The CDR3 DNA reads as TGTGCCAGCAGCAAACGACTAGCGGGGGGCACAGATACGCAGTATTTT. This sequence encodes CASSKRLAGGTDTQYF. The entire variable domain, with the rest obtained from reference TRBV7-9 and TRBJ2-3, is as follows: DTGVSQNPRHKITKRGQNVTFRCDPISEHNRLYWYRQTLGQGPEFLTYFQNEAQLEKSRLLSDRFSAERPKGSFSTLEIQRTEQGDSAMYLCASSKRLAGGTDTQYFGPGTRLTVL.

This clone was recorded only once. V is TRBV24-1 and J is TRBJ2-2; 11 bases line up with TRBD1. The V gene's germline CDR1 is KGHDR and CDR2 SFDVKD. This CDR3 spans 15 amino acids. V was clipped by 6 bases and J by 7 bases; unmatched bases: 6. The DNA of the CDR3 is TGTGCCACCAGTCCCGGACAGGGGGCCATCGGGGAGCTGTTTTTT. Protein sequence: CATSPGQGAIGELFF.

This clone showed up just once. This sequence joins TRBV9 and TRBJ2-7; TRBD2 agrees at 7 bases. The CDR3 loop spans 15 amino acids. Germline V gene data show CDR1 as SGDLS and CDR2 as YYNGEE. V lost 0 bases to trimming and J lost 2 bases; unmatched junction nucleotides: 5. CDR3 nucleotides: TGTGCCAGCAGCGTAGGGAGCGGGATCCCCTACGAGCAGTACTTC. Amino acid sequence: CASSVGSGIPYEQYF.

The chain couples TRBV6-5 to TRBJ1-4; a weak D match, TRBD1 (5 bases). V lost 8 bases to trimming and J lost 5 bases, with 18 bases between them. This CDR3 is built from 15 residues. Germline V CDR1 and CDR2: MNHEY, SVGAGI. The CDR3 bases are TGTGCCAGCGCCGGAGGGACCGCGAAGAATGAAAAACTGTTTTTT. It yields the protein CASAGGTAKNEKLFF.

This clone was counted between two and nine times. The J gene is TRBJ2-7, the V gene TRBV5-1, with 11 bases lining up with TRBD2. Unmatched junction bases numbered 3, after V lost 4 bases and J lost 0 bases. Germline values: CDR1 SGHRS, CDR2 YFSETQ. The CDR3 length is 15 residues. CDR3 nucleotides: TGCGCCAGCAGCCTAGCGGGAGGCATCTCCTACGAGCAGTACTTC. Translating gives CASSLAGGISYEQYF.

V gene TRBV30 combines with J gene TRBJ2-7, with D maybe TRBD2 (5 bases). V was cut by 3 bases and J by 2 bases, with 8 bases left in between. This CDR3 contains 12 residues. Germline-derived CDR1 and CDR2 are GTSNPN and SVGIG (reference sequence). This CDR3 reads CAWSGLAYEQYF. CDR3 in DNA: TGTGCCTGGAGCGGACTGGCCTACGAGCAGTACTTC. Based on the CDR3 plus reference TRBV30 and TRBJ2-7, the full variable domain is SQTIHQWPATLVQPVGSPLSLECTVEGTSNPNLYWYRQAAGRGLQLLFYSVGIGQISSEVPQNLSASRPQDRQFILSSKKLLLSDSGFYLCAWSGLAYEQYFGPGTRLTVT.

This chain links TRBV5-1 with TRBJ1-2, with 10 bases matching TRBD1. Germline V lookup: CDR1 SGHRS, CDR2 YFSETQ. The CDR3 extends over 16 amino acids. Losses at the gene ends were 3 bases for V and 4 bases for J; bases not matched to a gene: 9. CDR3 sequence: CASSWGGTGEAYGYTF. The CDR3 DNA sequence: TGCGCCAGCAGCTGGGGTGGGACAGGGGAGGCCTATGGCTACACCTTC.

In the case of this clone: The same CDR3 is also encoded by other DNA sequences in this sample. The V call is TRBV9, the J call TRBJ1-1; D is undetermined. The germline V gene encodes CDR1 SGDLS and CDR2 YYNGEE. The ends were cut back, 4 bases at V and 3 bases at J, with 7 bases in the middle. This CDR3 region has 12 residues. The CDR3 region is CASSPLDTEAFF. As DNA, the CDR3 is TGTGCCAGCAGCCCCCTTGACACTGAAGCTTTCTTT.

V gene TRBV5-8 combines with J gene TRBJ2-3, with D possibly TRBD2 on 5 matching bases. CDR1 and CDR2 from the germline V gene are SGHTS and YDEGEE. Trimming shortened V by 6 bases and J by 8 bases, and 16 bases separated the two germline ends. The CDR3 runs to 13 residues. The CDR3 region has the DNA TGTGCCAGCACCTCCCTAGACCGGGGTACGCAGTATTTT. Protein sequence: CASTSLDRGTQYF.

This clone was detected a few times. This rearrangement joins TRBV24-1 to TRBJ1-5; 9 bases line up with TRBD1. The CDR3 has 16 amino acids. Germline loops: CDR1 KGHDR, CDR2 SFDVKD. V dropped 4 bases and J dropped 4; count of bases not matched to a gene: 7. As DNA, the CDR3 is TGTGCCACCAGTGACTCCGGGACAGGGACGAATCAGCCCCAGCATTTT. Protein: CATSDSGTGTNQPQHF.

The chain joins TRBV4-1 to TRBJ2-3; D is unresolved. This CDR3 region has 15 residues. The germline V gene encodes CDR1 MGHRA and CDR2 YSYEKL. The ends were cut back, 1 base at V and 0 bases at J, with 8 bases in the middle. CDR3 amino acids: CASSQGGGSTDTQYF. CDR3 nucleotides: TGCGCCAGCAGCCAAGGTGGCGGTAGCACAGATACGCAGTATTTT.

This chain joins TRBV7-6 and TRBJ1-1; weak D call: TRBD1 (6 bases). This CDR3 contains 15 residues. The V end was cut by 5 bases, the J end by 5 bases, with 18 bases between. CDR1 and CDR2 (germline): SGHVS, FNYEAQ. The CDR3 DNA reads TGTGCCAGCAGCCAACGGACAGCCTTGGGGACTGAAGCTTTCTTT. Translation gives CASSQRTALGTEAFF. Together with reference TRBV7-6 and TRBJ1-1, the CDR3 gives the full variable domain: GAGVSQSPRYKVTKRGQDVALRCDPISGHVSLYWYRQALGQGPEFLTYFNYEAQQDKSGLPNDRFSAERPEGSISTLTIQRTEQRDSAMYRCASSQRTALGTEAFFGQGTRLTVV.

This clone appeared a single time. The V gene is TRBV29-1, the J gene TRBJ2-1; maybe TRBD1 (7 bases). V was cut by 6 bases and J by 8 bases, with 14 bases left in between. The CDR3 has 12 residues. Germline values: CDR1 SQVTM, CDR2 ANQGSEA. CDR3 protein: CSVTQGRHEQFF. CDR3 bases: TGCAGCGTGACACAGGGGAGGCATGAGCAGTTCTTC.